A single sample is the source of the 12 T cell receptor beta chains below, sequenced in a study of glioma-infiltrating T cells after dendritic cell vaccination. Repertoires were generated with immunoSEQ multiplex PCR, while TCRdb's copy carries only in-frame clones and drops some. The repertoire holds 100,000 to 120,000 clones, around 89% seen once, with 2.5% to 3% in the top ten. Sample time point: after dendritic cell vaccination, including at tumor progression/relapse. The sample was blood, taken after dendritic cell vaccination. These receptors came from a human donor with glioblastoma.

The rearrangement joins TRBV18 to TRBJ2-5; D gene unclear. There are 13 residues in the CDR3. The germline V gene has CDR1 KGHSH and CDR2 LQKENI. The ends were cut back, 2 bases at V and 0 bases at J, with 4 bases in the middle. CDR3 DNA sequence: TGTGCCAGCTCACCAACATACCAAGAGACCCAGTACTTC. It is translated as CASSPTYQETQYF. The variable domain in full, completed from reference TRBV18 and TRBJ2-5, reads NAGVMQNPRHLVRRRGQEARLRCSPMKGHSHVYWYRQLPEEGLKFMVYLQKENIIDESGMPKERFSAEFPKEGPSILRIQQVVRGDSAAYFCASSPTYQETQYFGPGTRLLVL.

On this clone itself: The junction shows a germline mismatch at one end, possibly a read error. The CDR3 reads CASSLDAGSEAFF. Written as DNA, the CDR3 is TGTGCTAGCAGCTTAGATGCGGGGTCTGAAGCTTTCTTT. The chain joins TRBV7-7 to TRBJ1-1; no clear D gene. The CDR3 runs 13 residues. The germline V gene encodes CDR1 SSHAT and CDR2 FNYEAQ (reference sequence).

The V call is TRBV29-1, the J call TRBJ2-3, with 7 nucleotides matching TRBD1. Germline V gene lookup returns CDR1 SQVTM and CDR2 ANQGSEA. The CDR3 has 12 residues. V lost 6 bases and J lost 5; bases outside the gene matches: 5. CDR3 region: CSVATGKDTQYF. The CDR3 DNA is TGCAGCGTCGCGACAGGGAAAGATACGCAGTATTTT.

The rearrangement joins TRBV5-1 to TRBJ2-1, with D tentatively TRBD2 (5 bases). Trimming took 0 bases from V and 5 from J, leaving 6 bases between them. Germline lookup yields CDR1 SGHRS and CDR2 YFSETQ. This CDR3 comprises 13 residues. This CDR3 reads CASSLALDNEQFF. CDR3 in DNA: TGCGCCAGCAGCTTGGCACTAGACAATGAGCAGTTCTTC.

The chain carries TRBV5-1 and TRBJ2-3; D might be TRBD2 (6 bases). The V gene lost 0 bases and the J gene lost 5 bases, with 16 bases spanning the gap. This CDR3 comprises 16 residues. Per the germline V gene, CDR1 is SGHRS and CDR2 is YFSETQ. The CDR3 DNA is TGCGCCAGCAGCTTGGAAGGCGGGATTGGAGGAGATACGCAGTATTTT. Amino acid sequence: CASSLEGGIGGDTQYF.

This clone was seen just once. This chain uses TRBV19 with TRBJ2-1; D might be TRBD2 (7 bases). The V end was cut by 8 bases, the J end by 5 bases, with 16 bases between. Germline lookup yields CDR1 LNHDA and CDR2 SQIVND (reference sequence). This CDR3 has 14 amino acids. CDR3 in amino acids: CASFDGGADNEQFF. In DNA form, the CDR3 reads TGTGCCAGTTTTGATGGGGGGGCCGACAATGAGCAGTTCTTC.

J is TRBJ2-3 and V is TRBV19; the match to TRBD2 covers 9 bases. The CDR3 sequence is 18 residues long. Losses at the gene ends were 3 bases for V and 2 bases for J; bases not matched to a gene: 12. Germline loops: CDR1 LNHDA, CDR2 SQIVND (reference sequence). The CDR3 region is CASSIGVGSGGVTDTQYF. The CDR3 DNA reads TGTGCCAGTAGTATCGGTGTGGGTAGCGGGGGAGTCACAGATACGCAGTATTTT.

This clone was recorded only once. V usage is TRBV6-6 and J usage is TRBJ2-7, with 8 bases identical to TRBD2. The J segment lost 2 bases and the V segment lost 5 bases, leaving 8 bases of the junction unmatched. Germline V gives CDR1 MNHNY, CDR2 SVGAGI (reference sequence). The CDR3 is 15 residues long. The CDR3 region has the DNA TGTGCCAGCAGTGCCGGGGGGGTAGGGGCCTACGAGCAGTACTTC. Translated, it gives CASSAGGVGAYEQYF.

The chain is built from TRBV2 and TRBJ2-3; 8 bases fit TRBD2. The CDR3 runs to 15 residues. Germline V gene sequence: CDR1 SNHLY, CDR2 FYNNEI. V dropped 4 bases and J dropped 2; count of bases not matched to a gene: 5. The chain's CDR3 is CASSGIAGYTDTQYF. The CDR3 region has the DNA TGTGCCAGCAGTGGCATAGCGGGGTACACAGATACGCAGTATTTT.

CDR3 amino acids: CASSSGLIVKTQYF. CDR3 DNA sequence: TGTGCCAGCAGCTCGGGACTAATCGTGAAGACCCAGTACTTC. The chain is built from TRBV5-6 and TRBJ2-7; 7 positions agree with TRBD2. TRBJ2-5 matches the DNA end more closely, so the J call is doubtful. The length of the CDR3 is 14 residues. Germline CDR1 is SGHDT and CDR2 is YYEEEE.

This clone was counted a single time. V and J are TRBV5-4 and TRBJ2-3; D remains unclear. The CDR3 has 13 amino acids. The germline V gene has CDR1 SGHNT and CDR2 YYREEE (reference sequence). The V end was cut by 2 bases, the J end by 6 bases, with 10 bases between. This chain's CDR3 is CASSFLVKDTQYF. CDR3 DNA: TGTGCCAGCAGCTTTCTAGTAAAGGATACGCAGTATTTT.

This clone was observed a single time. The chain has TRBV4-1 and TRBJ2-4, with D uncertain. Germline CDR1 is MGHRA and CDR2 is YSYEKL. V was cut by 0 bases and J by 11 bases, with 8 bases left in between. CDR3 length equals 12 residues. This CDR3 reads CASSQDGLFQYF. CDR3 bases: TGCGCCAGCAGCCAAGATGGGCTATTTCAGTACTTC.